The source of this TCR beta chain is a study of T-cell memory formation after mild COVID-19 (dated by TCRdb to about 2021). Study-wide context: Most TCR sequence clusters were specific to one of the two donors. The cohort comprised two young, previously healthy adult volunteers, one female and one male. T-cell clones expanding and contracting after mild COVID-19 in a couple of donors were tracked by longitudinal TCRalpha and TCRbeta repertoire sequencing. General conclusions and limits of the study: Contracting CD4+ clones appeared mostly in the CM and EM memory subsets, whereas CD8+ clones were enriched in EMRA. SARS-CoV-2 specificity was not confirmed for the second-wave clones peaking on day 37. The study included only a couple of mild cases, and larger cohorts that include severe cases with pre-infection samples were judged to be necessary. Clones contracting from day 15 to 85 had balanced CD4/CD8 phenotypes, while a second wave expanding from day 15 to 37 was biased towards CD4+. Some responding clones were found in pre-infection memory, which suggests that pre-existing cross-reactive memory T cells took part in the SARS-CoV-2 response.

Ficoll-Paque density gradient centrifugation was the method used to isolate PBMCs. TCRdb lists the instrument as Illumina NovaSeq 6000. TCRalpha and TCRbeta cDNA libraries were built by 5'RACE with constant-segment primers, adding sample barcodes and unique molecular identifiers. RNA was extracted from every sample with Trizol reagent. Library amplification was performed in two PCR steps, and a second sample barcode and Illumina TruSeq adapters were introduced in the second step. Sequencing of the libraries was done on an Illumina NovaSeq, producing 2 x 150 bp paired-end reads. The authors' analysis ran thus. Demultiplexing of reads and collapsing into UMI-guided consensus sequences were performed with migec v1.2.7. With mixcr v2.1.11, UMI consensuses were aligned to TRA and TRB V and J templates and assembled into clonotypes. Clonotypes were classified as expanded or contracted when called significant by both edgeR and NoisET, with noise models trained on biological replicates. edgeR calls used a false discovery rate-adjusted p below 0.01 and a log2 fold-change threshold of 1. As an exploratory analysis of dynamics, max-normalized trajectories of the 1000 most abundant clonotypes were examined by PCA with hierarchical clustering. The CD4 or CD8 phenotype of responding clones was assigned using the separately sequenced CD4+ and CD8+ repertoires. TCRdb's own reprocessing of the public reads used fastp at Q25 and MiXCR and kept productive beta chains. Each CDR3 protein gets just one entry, which takes the most common genes and DNA from the rows behind it. For this entry, the V and J calls and clone size follow TCRdb and not the study's own pipeline. The sample table contains 360,000 or so distinct CDR3 sequences; only one count was recorded for 25% to 30% of them. The ten largest make up approximately 13% of the sample.

This clonotype was detected only a few times. This clone's antigen is unknown. The sample holds no much larger clone one base away, and base qualities are not on file. The CDR3, cysteine through phenylalanine, is 17 amino acids long. The CDR3 DNA has 51 bases and is translated from base 1. V loses 0 bases, J loses 4 bases, and the germline ends lie 18 bases apart. For CDR1 and CDR2, the germline V gene lists LGHNA and YSLEER. The chain is made from TRBV4-3 and TRBJ1-1, with the identity of the D gene unclear. The sample comprised PBMCs or a T cell subset sorted from them (not recorded which). This TCR came from an adult woman who had mild COVID-19 (a few samples of this study predate the infection). The sample titles of this study are shuffled in the database, so cell type and time point are left out; the donor was told from shared clones. CDR3 protein: CASSQEKRRQVSTEAFF. The nucleotide sequence is given as TGCGCCAGCAGCCAAGAAAAACGCCGGCAGGTTAGCACTGAAGCTTTCTTT.